These 2 T cell receptor beta chains came from one sample sequenced in a study of long-term antiretroviral therapy in people with HIV. Survey level was the resolution at which the v3.0 immunoSEQ assay ran. Clones were read by immunoSEQ multiplex PCR, and TCRdb kept only the in-frame ones, dropping some. The sample includes about 33,000 clones, approximately 80% of them seen just once. The source was unsorted PBMCs, collected 2 years after starting antiretroviral therapy. These receptors came from a woman aged 45-60 years with HIV.

The gene calls are TRBV27 and TRBJ2-7; D uncertain. V was cut by 6 bases and J by 5 bases, with 11 bases left in between. This CDR3 is 12 amino acids long. Per germline, CDR1 MNHEY and CDR2 SMNVEV (reference sequence). Here the CDR3 DNA reads TGTGCCAGCAGAGACCTTTCCAACGAGCAGTACTTC. This codes for CASRDLSNEQYF.

The chain is built from TRBV2 and TRBJ2-5; D is uncertain. Germline values: CDR1 SNHLY, CDR2 FYNNEI. Trimming cost V 8 bases and J 1 base, with 8 bases left between them. The CDR3 runs 12 residues. CDR3 nucleotides: TGTGCCAGCGAGGCTCGCCAAGAGACCCAGTACTTC. It specifies CASEARQETQYF.